Described below is a single T cell receptor (beta chain) sequence and its context. Antigen: not known. V was trimmed by 2 bases and J by 0 bases, leaving 8 bases between them. Germline CDR1 and CDR2: SGHDT and YYEEEE. This CDR3 contains 14 residues. In TCRdb, the reads were re-called with MiXCR into one record per CDR3 protein. The sample has about 700,000 distinct CDR3 sequences, roughly a third seen once. This record comes from a study of T cell repertoires in cytomegalovirus infection. Broader study findings: Totalled public TCR beta family frequency picked out people who carried CMV plus the relevant HLA.

This material consisted of cultured PBMCs, taken from culture after CMV antigen stimulation. The TCR was taken from a human donor in good health (CMV status not recorded). Some clones in this sample may be carry-over from other donors' samples. The J gene is TRBJ2-5, the V gene TRBV5-6; D gene uncertain. The CDR3 nucleotides are TGTGCCAGCAGCTTTGGGCCCAACCAAGAGACCCAGTACTTC. It yields the protein CASSFGPNQETQYF. Full variable domain (remainder filled in from reference TRBV5-6 and TRBJ2-5): DAGVTQSPTHLIKTRGQQVTLRCSPKSGHDTVSWYQQALGQGPQFIFQYYEEEERQRGNFPDRFSGHQFPNYSSELNVNALLLGDSALYLCASSFGPNQETQYFGPGTRLLVL.